One and the same sample provided the 28 T cell receptor beta chains below, sequenced in a study of Ad26.COV2.S vaccination and SARS-CoV-2 variants. Treatment given: about 20 received Ad26.COV2.S at low or high dose, single or two shots; about five received placebo; per-sample allocation not given. Vaccine and placebo recipients were sampled on day 63 after the first injection. The table came from immunoSEQ multiplex PCR; TCRdb's copy has only in-frame clones and leaves some out. Of about 440,000 clones listed, less than 95% are singletons. The input for sequencing was peripheral blood, taken in a trial of Ad26.COV2.S vaccine versus placebo. These receptors all come from a person aged 18-60 years who received the Ad26.COV2.S COVID-19 vaccine or a placebo.

The chain combines TRBV4-1 with TRBJ2-5, with a tentative D call TRBD2 (5 bases). The V end was cut by 0 bases, the J end by 4 bases, with 12 bases between. Looked up from germline, CDR1 is MGHRA and CDR2 is YSYEKL. The CDR3 runs to 15 residues. The CDR3 loop reads CASSQEGAMTETQYF. CDR3 in DNA: TGCGCCAGCAGCCAAGAGGGAGCCATGACAGAGACCCAGTACTTC.

The sample holds a few counts of this clone. This chain joins TRBV5-1 and TRBJ2-3; D is uncertain. This CDR3 comprises 15 residues. Trimming cost V 0 bases and J 1 base, with 9 bases left between them. Germline values: CDR1 SGHRS, CDR2 YFSETQ. The CDR3 sequence: CASSLEDGRTDTQYF. The CDR3 nucleotides read TGCGCCAGCAGCTTGGAAGACGGCCGCACAGATACGCAGTATTTT.

This chain joins TRBV5-8 and TRBJ2-5, with D possibly matching TRBD2 (7 bases). Germline CDR1 and CDR2: SGHTS and YDEGEE. This CDR3 has 15 amino acids. Trimming took off 3 bases at V and 4 bases at J, with 16 bases between the two ends. CDR3 amino acids: CASSWGAGRGETQYF. The CDR3 DNA sequence: TGTGCCAGCAGCTGGGGGGCAGGGAGGGGAGAGACCCAGTACTTC.

This clone was picked up one time. The chain employs TRBV7-9 and TRBJ2-5, with D possibly matching TRBD2 (6 bases). CDR3 size: 13 residues. CDR1 SEHNR and CDR2 FQNEAQ come from the germline V gene (reference sequence). Trimming removed 5 bases from V and 5 bases from J, with 12 bases in between. This CDR3 reads CASSNSGAETQYF. CDR3 DNA: TGTGCCAGCAGCAATAGCGGTGCGGAGACCCAGTACTTC.

Written as DNA, the CDR3 is TGCAGCGTTCTCTTGGGACGGCGAGTATCTGGGGCCAACGTCCTGACTTTC. Translated: CSVLLGRRVSGANVLTF. The V gene is TRBV29-1, the J gene TRBJ2-6, with D perhaps matching TRBD1 or TRBD2 (5 bases each). Germline-derived CDR1 and CDR2 are SQVTM and ANQGSEA. Trimming shortened V by 5 bases and J by 1 base, and 18 bases separated the two germline ends. The CDR3 length is 17 residues. Full variable domain (outside the CDR3, taken from reference TRBV29-1 and TRBJ2-6): SAVISQKPSRDICQRGTSLTIQCQVDSQVTMMFWYRQQPGQSLTLIATANQGSEATYESGFVIDKFPISRPNLTFSTLTVSNMSPEDSSIYLCSVLLGRRVSGANVLTFGAGSRLTVL.

This chain uses TRBV29-1 with TRBJ1-2; 7 bases line up with TRBD1. Germline trimming cut 0 bases from V and 8 bases from J; bases unmatched to any gene: 15. Germline lookup yields CDR1 SQVTM and CDR2 ANQGSEA. This CDR3 spans 16 amino acids. The CDR3 DNA reads TGCAGCGTTGAAGATAGACAGGGACGGGGTTCGGCCGGCTACACCTTC. It encodes CSVEDRQGRGSAGYTF.

This chain joins TRBV3-1 (or the pseudogene TRBV3-2) and TRBJ1-5; D ambiguous. Germline V gene data show CDR1 as LGHDT and CDR2 as YNNKEL (reference sequence). There are 12 residues in the CDR3. Trimming cost V 1 base and J 6 bases, with 4 bases left between them. CDR3: CASSQGTQPQHF. Here the CDR3 DNA reads TGTGCCAGCAGCCAAGGAACTCAGCCCCAGCATTTT.

The V gene is TRBV6-5, the J gene TRBJ2-7; D possibly corresponds to TRBD1 (6 bases). This CDR3 is 13 amino acids long. Trimming removed 7 bases from V and 5 bases from J, with 15 bases in between. Germline CDR1 MNHEY, CDR2 SVGAGI. The CDR3 sequence: CASNQGSFDEQYF. The DNA for the CDR3 is TGTGCCAGCAACCAGGGGTCGTTCGACGAGCAGTACTTC.

This clone was seen once. V is TRBV19 and J is TRBJ2-1, with 9 bases lining up with TRBD2. The CDR3 covers 18 residues. Trimming at V came to 0 bases and at J to 4 bases, leaving 10 bases not matched to a gene. Per the germline V gene, CDR1 is LNHDA and CDR2 is SQIVND (reference sequence). The CDR3 is CASSIDQSSGKLYNEQFF. The CDR3, as DNA: TGTGCCAGTAGTATAGATCAGTCTAGCGGGAAACTTTACAATGAGCAGTTCTTC.

The chain links TRBV25-1 to TRBJ2-6; no reliable D call. Germline V gene data show CDR1 as MGHDK and CDR2 as SYGVNS. Deletions cut 1 base from V and 0 bases from J, with 7 bases between. The CDR3 contains 16 residues. The CDR3 DNA follows: TGTGCCAGCAGTGAATTTTTTGGCTCTGGGGCCAACGTCCTGACTTTC. This gives the protein CASSEFFGSGANVLTF.

This clone was seen only a few times. This chain joins TRBV14 and TRBJ2-7, with D tentatively TRBD1 (5 bases). Trimming removed 4 bases from V and 4 bases from J, with 20 bases in between. In germline, CDR1 is SGHDN, CDR2 FVKESK. This CDR3 spans 16 amino acids. The DNA for the CDR3 is TGTGCCAGCAGCCCACAGGCCCCAGGGCTCTCGTACGAGCAGTACTTC. Translating it yields CASSPQAPGLSYEQYF.

For this clone: A read error may account for a junction end that differs from germline. This chain connects TRBV11-2 to TRBJ2-4; D gene unclear. Looked up from germline, CDR1 is SGHAT and CDR2 is FQNNGV. This CDR3 is built from 13 residues. The DNA of the CDR3 is TGTGCCAGCAGTCTATCCCGCCACCGAAGACGGCACTTC. This sequence encodes CASSLSRHRRRHF.

The DNA for the CDR3 is TGTGCCAGTAGCCGGAAGGGACTAGCTAGAGACATTCAGTACTTC. It yields the protein CASSRKGLARDIQYF. This sequence joins TRBV19 and TRBJ2-4, with TRBD2 matching 9 bases. This CDR3 is built from 15 residues. The V segment lost 6 bases and the J segment 8 bases; nucleotides outside the gene matches: 11. Per the germline V gene, CDR1 is LNHDA and CDR2 is SQIVND (reference sequence). Together with reference TRBV19 and TRBJ2-4, the CDR3 gives the full variable domain: DGGITQSPKYLFRKEGQNVTLSCEQNLNHDAMYWYRQDPGQGLRLIYYSQIVNDFQKGDIAEGYSVSREKKESFPLTVTSAQKNPTAFYLCASSRKGLARDIQYFGAGTRLSVL.

The V call is TRBV7-9, the J call TRBJ2-2; 10 bases are a match to TRBD2. J gave up 6 bases and V 2 bases, and 12 bases lay outside the gene matches. This CDR3 is 18 amino acids long. Germline CDR1 reads SEHNR; CDR2 reads FQNEAQ (reference sequence). CDR3 coding DNA: TGTGCCAGCAGCTTATCAAGGTGGTCTAGCGGGAGCTCCGGGGAGCTGTTTTTT. Translation gives CASSLSRWSSGSSGELFF.

The V and J genes are TRBV19 and TRBJ1-4, with D maybe TRBD1 (6 bases). Germline CDR1 is LNHDA and CDR2 is SQIVND (reference sequence). V gave up 7 bases and J gave up 3 bases, with 12 bases separating them. This CDR3 comprises 14 residues. CDR3 in DNA: TGTGCCAGTACCCAGGGGATGTCTAATGAAAAACTGTTTTTT. It is translated as CASTQGMSNEKLFF.

The CDR3 DNA follows: TGTGCCTGGAGTGTGGGTAGAGAGACCCAGTACTTC. It translates to CAWSVGRETQYF. The V call is TRBV30, the J call TRBJ2-5; D remains ambiguous. There are 12 residues in the CDR3. Germline CDR1 is GTSNPN and CDR2 is SVGIG (reference sequence). V was cut by 0 bases and J by 4 bases, with 6 bases left in between. The whole variable domain, filled in from reference TRBV30 and TRBJ2-5, reads SQTIHQWPATLVQPVGSPLSLECTVEGTSNPNLYWYRQAAGRGLQLLFYSVGIGQISSEVPQNLSASRPQDRQFILSSKKLLLSDSGFYLCAWSVGRETQYFGPGTRLLVL.

The J gene is TRBJ2-7, the V gene TRBV11-2, with 10 nucleotides matching TRBD2. V lost 3 bases and J lost 1; bases outside the gene matches: 3. There are 15 residues in the CDR3. Germline V gene data show CDR1 as SGHAT and CDR2 as FQNNGV. The CDR3 nucleotides read TGTGCCAGCAGCTTGACTAGCGGGCCATCCTACGAGCAGTACTTC. As protein: CASSLTSGPSYEQYF. Full variable domain (missing parts from reference TRBV11-2 and TRBJ2-7): EAGVAQSPRYKIIEKRQSVAFWCNPISGHATLYWYQQILGQGPKLLIQFQNNGVVDDSQLPKDRFSAERLKGVDSTLKIQPAKLEDSAVYLCASSLTSGPSYEQYFGPGTRLTVT.

The chain couples TRBV5-1 to TRBJ2-1; D is unclear. The CDR3 is 13 residues long. The V gene lost 1 base and the J gene lost 6 bases, with 8 bases spanning the gap. Germline CDR1 and CDR2: SGHRS and YFSETQ. CDR3 loop: CASSLMPGNEQFF. As DNA, the CDR3 is TGCGCCAGCAGCTTGATGCCCGGCAATGAGCAGTTCTTC.

The rearrangement uses TRBV10-3 and TRBJ2-2; no reliable D call. The CDR3 sequence is 14 residues long. Trimming cost V 8 bases and J 1 base, with 11 bases left between them. The V gene's germline CDR1 is ENHRY and CDR2 SYGVKD. The CDR3 DNA is TGTGCCATCTCTCTGCAGTTGAACACCGGGGAGCTGTTTTTT. Its translation: CAISLQLNTGELFF.

V and J are TRBV7-2 and TRBJ2-3; D is unclear. Trimming removed 5 bases at V and 3 bases at J, with 9 bases between. The CDR3 covers 13 residues. Looked up from germline, CDR1 is SGHTA and CDR2 is FQGNSA. CDR3 in amino acids: CASSHPSTDTQYF. CDR3 DNA: TGTGCCAGCAGCCACCCCTCTACAGATACGCAGTATTTT.

This sequence joins TRBV24-1 and TRBJ2-1; tentatively, D is TRBD2 (6 bases). The length of the CDR3 is 15 residues. Trimming took off 2 bases at V and 6 bases at J, with 13 bases between the two ends. The germline V gene has CDR1 KGHDR and CDR2 SFDVKD. The CDR3 protein is CATSDSGGISNEQFF. The CDR3, as DNA: TGTGCCACCAGTGATTCCGGAGGGATCAGCAATGAGCAGTTCTTC.

There are a few counts of this clone. This chain's CDR3 is CAWSVRARNQPQHF. The CDR3 DNA sequence: TGTGCCTGGAGTGTACGGGCGCGCAATCAGCCCCAGCATTTT. The V call is TRBV30, the J call TRBJ1-5; no clear D gene. Germline V lookup: CDR1 GTSNPN, CDR2 SVGIG (reference sequence). The CDR3 runs 14 residues. V lost 0 bases and J lost 2, with 8 bases in between.

The chain carries TRBV28 and TRBJ2-1, with TRBD2 matching 9 bases. The CDR3 has 17 residues. V gave up 6 bases and J gave up 4 bases; unmatched junction bases: 13. Germline V gene sequence: CDR1 MDHEN, CDR2 SYDVKM. CDR3 nucleotides: TGTGCCAGCAGGCCTATCCTCGCTAGCGGGATATACAATGAGCAGTTCTTC. It codes for CASRPILASGIYNEQFF.

This rearrangement joins TRBV11-2 to TRBJ1-2, with D possibly being TRBD1 (5 bases). Germline CDR1 SGHAT, CDR2 FQNNGV. The CDR3 length is 13 residues. V dropped 3 bases and J dropped 2 bases, with 7 bases sitting between them. Written as DNA, the CDR3 is TGTGCCAGCAGCTTGCCAGGGAACTATGGCTACACCTTC. As protein: CASSLPGNYGYTF.

The chain joins TRBV7-3 to TRBJ2-6; D is unclear. There are 18 residues in the CDR3. V dropped 1 base and J dropped 2 bases, with 15 bases sitting between them. The germline gives CDR1 SGHTA, CDR2 FQGTGA. The DNA of the CDR3 is TGTGCCAGCAGCTTAAAGGCCCCGAGTAGGACTGGGGCCAACGTCCTGACTTTC. Translation: CASSLKAPSRTGANVLTF.

The chain employs TRBV2 and TRBJ2-5; 9 positions match TRBD1. V was clipped by 8 bases and J by 5 bases; unmatched bases: 6. Germline V lookup: CDR1 SNHLY, CDR2 FYNNEI. The CDR3 is made up of 13 amino acids. The CDR3 DNA reads TGTGCCAGCGGGGGACAGGGAGGCGAGACCCAGTACTTC. It yields the protein CASGGQGGETQYF.

This chain links TRBV10-3 with TRBJ2-2; TRBD2 matches at 11 bases. The V and J ends lost 0 bases and 6 bases, in that order; junction bases with no gene match: 9. There are 18 residues in the CDR3. Per the germline V gene, CDR1 is ENHRY and CDR2 is SYGVKD. In DNA form, the CDR3 reads TGTGCCATCAGTGAGTCGTCCACTAGCGGGAGCTTCCCCGGGGAGCTGTTTTTT. Translated: CAISESSTSGSFPGELFF.

The V and J genes are TRBV11-2 and TRBJ2-1; TRBD2 matches 7 bases. Per germline, CDR1 SGHAT and CDR2 FQNNGV. The CDR3 is made up of 15 amino acids. J was trimmed by 8 bases and V by 1 base; bases with no gene match: 8. The CDR3 region has the DNA TGTGCCAGCAGCTTAGGTCCGGGAGGTTCGGATGAGCAGTTCTTC. Residues: CASSLGPGGSDEQFF. The variable domain in full, completed from reference TRBV11-2 and TRBJ2-1, reads EAGVAQSPRYKIIEKRQSVAFWCNPISGHATLYWYQQILGQGPKLLIQFQNNGVVDDSQLPKDRFSAERLKGVDSTLKIQPAKLEDSAVYLCASSLGPGGSDEQFFGPGTRLTVL.